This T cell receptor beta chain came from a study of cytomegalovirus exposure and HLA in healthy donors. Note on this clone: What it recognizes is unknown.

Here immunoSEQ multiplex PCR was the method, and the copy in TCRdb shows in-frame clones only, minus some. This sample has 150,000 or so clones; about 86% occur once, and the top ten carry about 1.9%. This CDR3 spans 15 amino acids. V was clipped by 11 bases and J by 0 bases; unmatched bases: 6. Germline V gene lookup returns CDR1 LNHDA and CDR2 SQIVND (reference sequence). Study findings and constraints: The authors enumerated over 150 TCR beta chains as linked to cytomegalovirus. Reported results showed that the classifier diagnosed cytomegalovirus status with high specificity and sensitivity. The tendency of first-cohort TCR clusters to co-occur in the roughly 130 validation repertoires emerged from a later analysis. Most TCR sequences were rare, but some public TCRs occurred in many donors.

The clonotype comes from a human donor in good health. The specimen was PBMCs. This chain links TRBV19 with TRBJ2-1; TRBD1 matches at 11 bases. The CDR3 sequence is CAALGQGASYNEQFF. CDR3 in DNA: TGTGCCGCACTAGGACAGGGGGCCTCCTACAATGAGCAGTTCTTC.